The 8 T cell receptor beta chains below were found in one sample sequenced in a study of T cells in localized non-small cell lung cancer. Generated by immunoSEQ multiplex PCR, the TCRdb table keeps only in-frame clones and is missing some. The sample consists of about 18,000 clones, 85% to 90% of them appearing once. The sequencing used peripheral blood, collected before any cancer treatment. The receptor set was obtained from a male donor older than 55 with stage II squamous cell lung carcinoma.

The V call is TRBV18, the J call TRBJ2-1, with 10 bases fitting TRBD2. The CDR3 extends over 14 amino acids. Germline V lookup: CDR1 KGHSH, CDR2 LQKENI. Losses at the gene ends were 1 base for V and 9 bases for J; bases not matched to a gene: 3. CDR3 DNA sequence: TGTGCCAGCTCACCACAAGCGGGAGGGGGTGAGCAGTTCTTC. Amino acid sequence: CASSPQAGGGEQFF.

The V and J genes are TRBV19 and TRBJ2-7; D uncertain. Germline CDR1 and CDR2: LNHDA and SQIVND (reference sequence). This CDR3 has 14 residues. With 2 bases removed from V and 1 base from J, the gap between germline ends came to 9 bases. CDR3 nucleotides: TGTGCCAGTAGTATAAGTGCGAATTCCTACGAGCAGTACTTC. This gives the protein CASSISANSYEQYF. Drawing the rest from reference TRBV19 and TRBJ2-7, the complete variable domain is DGGITQSPKYLFRKEGQNVTLSCEQNLNHDAMYWYRQDPGQGLRLIYYSQIVNDFQKGDIAEGYSVSREKKESFPLTVTSAQKNPTAFYLCASSISANSYEQYFGPGTRLTVT.

The rearrangement uses TRBV9 and TRBJ2-7, with D possibly being TRBD1 (5 bases). Trimming shortened V by 4 bases and J by 5 bases, and 19 bases separated the two germline ends. Germline CDR1 SGDLS, CDR2 YYNGEE. The CDR3 covers 15 residues. As DNA, the CDR3 is TGTGCCAGCAGCCCTCTGGCGGTAGTCAGGGACGAGCAGTACTTC. Translating it yields CASSPLAVVRDEQYF.

This sequence joins TRBV9 and TRBJ2-7; 7 bases are shared with TRBD1. Germline values: CDR1 SGDLS, CDR2 YYNGEE. V lost 3 bases, J lost 2 bases, and 5 bases stayed unmatched. The CDR3 consists of 14 residues. This CDR3 reads CASSGAGTAYEQYF. The CDR3 coding sequence is TGTGCCAGCAGCGGGGCCGGGACAGCCTACGAGCAGTACTTC.

V and J are TRBV5-4 and TRBJ2-4; D is perhaps TRBD1 or TRBD2 (5 bases each). CDR3 length equals 14 residues. Per germline, CDR1 SGHNT and CDR2 YYREEE (reference sequence). V lost 0 bases, J lost 6 bases, and 10 bases lay in between. The CDR3 is CASSLAGQVNIQYF. DNA of the CDR3: TGTGCCAGCAGCTTGGCGGGGCAGGTAAACATTCAGTACTTC.

The chain joins TRBV21-1 to TRBJ1-5; the table calls TRBD1, which could not be checked here. TRBV21-1 is a pseudogene. This CDR3 has 14 amino acids. The CDR3 here is CASSKQGGNQPQHF. The CDR3 bases are TGTGCCAGCAGCAAGCAGGGGGGCAATCAGCCCCAGCATTTT.

The CDR3 here is CAISGAGYYEQYF. The CDR3 coding sequence is TGTGCCATCAGTGGAGCGGGATACTACGAGCAGTACTTC. This chain uses TRBV10-3 with TRBJ2-7; 7 bases line up with TRBD2. This CDR3 is 13 amino acids long. The V and J ends lost 4 bases and 3 bases, in that order; junction bases with no gene match: 3. Germline-derived CDR1 and CDR2 are ENHRY and SYGVKD.

This chain connects TRBV11-2 to TRBJ2-7; 7 nucleotides match TRBD1. With 4 bases clipped from V and 3 bases from J, the junction kept 9 bases outside the gene matches. This CDR3 spans 15 amino acids. CDR1 and CDR2 from the germline V gene are SGHAT and FQNNGV. The CDR3 DNA follows: TGTGCCAGCAGCTCTACCCCGGGACAGATCTACGAGCAGTACTTC. It yields the protein CASSSTPGQIYEQYF.